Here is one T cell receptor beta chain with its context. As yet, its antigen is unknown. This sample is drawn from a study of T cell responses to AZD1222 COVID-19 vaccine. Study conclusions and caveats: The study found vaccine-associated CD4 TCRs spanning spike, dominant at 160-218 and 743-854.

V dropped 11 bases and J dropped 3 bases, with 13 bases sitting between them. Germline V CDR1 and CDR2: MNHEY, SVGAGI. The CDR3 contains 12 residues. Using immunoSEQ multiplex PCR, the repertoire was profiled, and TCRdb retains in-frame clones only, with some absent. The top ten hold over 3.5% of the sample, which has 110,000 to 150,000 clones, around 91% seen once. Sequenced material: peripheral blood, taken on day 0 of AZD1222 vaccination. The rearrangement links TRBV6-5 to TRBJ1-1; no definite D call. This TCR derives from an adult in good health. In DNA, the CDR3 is TGTGCCTCCTCGGGATGGGACACTGAAGCTTTCTTT. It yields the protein CASSGWDTEAFF.